In this sample, the clone carrying this TCR beta chain turned up a few times. These data are taken from a study of T cell repertoires in cytomegalovirus infection. Study-wide background: It was the public TCR beta signatures that indicated both CMV infection and matching HLA type.

The CDR3 is 15 residues long. Germline CDR1 is SQVTM and CDR2 is ANQGSEA. TCRdb fed the reads into MiXCR, producing one record per CDR3 protein. The sample shows hundreds of thousands of distinct CDR3 sequences, roughly a tenth of them seen only once. The gene calls are TRBV29-1 and TRBJ1-4; D not resolved. The TCR comes from a human donor in good health (CMV status not recorded). Some clones in this sample may be carry-over from other donors' samples. The source material was PBMCs. CDR3 region: CRNRRQQCTNEKLFF. Written as DNA, the CDR3 is TGCAGGAACCGACGGCAGCAGTGTACTAATGAAAAACTGTTTTTT. The full variable domain, with the rest looked up from reference TRBV29-1 and TRBJ1-4, is SAVISQKPSRDICQRGTSLTIQCQVDSQVTMMFWYRQQPGQSLTLIATANQGSEATYESGFVIDKFPISRPNLTFSTLTVSNMSPEDSSIYLCRNRRQQCTNEKLFFGSGTQLSVL.